The subject of this entry is one T cell receptor (beta chain). The entry originates in a study of technical replicates of blood from a handful of donors. From germline, CDR1 is MGHRA and CDR2 YSYEKL. After removal of 1 base from V and 1 base from J, the junction contained 6 bases not matched to a gene. This CDR3 has 17 amino acids. This table comes from immunoSEQ multiplex PCR, and its TCRdb copy is limited to in-frame clones, with some not included. The table has over 50,000 clones, 92% seen once. The sequence came from a human donor in good health. Some clones in this sample may be carry-over from other donors' samples. The material sequenced was PBMCs. The J gene is TRBJ2-4, the V gene TRBV4-1; 8 positions agree with TRBD1. The CDR3 DNA reads as TGCGCCAGCAGCCAAGGGACAGGGTTGGGGGCCAAAAACATTCAGTACTTC. Amino acid sequence: CASSQGTGLGAKNIQYF.